This T cell receptor beta chain originates from a study of T cell changes during pregnancy in multiple sclerosis. The V gene's germline CDR1 is SGHNT and CDR2 YYREEE (reference sequence). This CDR3 spans 13 amino acids. V was clipped by 5 bases and J by 4 bases; unmatched bases: 2. The assay was immunoSEQ multiplex PCR, and TCRdb's table has in-frame clones only and misses some. This sample has about 67,000 clones, with 70% to 90% found just once. The rearrangement joins TRBV5-4 to TRBJ2-2; TRBD2 matches 7 bases. The source of this sequence is a female donor with multiple sclerosis, enrolled in a pregnancy study. The specimen comprised peripheral blood, sampled in the first trimester of pregnancy. CDR3 sequence (DNA): TGTGCCAGCAGGACTAGCCTCACCGGGGAGCTGTTTTTT. The encoded protein is CASRTSLTGELFF. Looking up the rest from reference TRBV5-4 and TRBJ2-2 gives the full variable domain: ETGVTQSPTHLIKTRGQQVTLRCSSQSGHNTVSWYQQALGQGPQFIFQYYREEENGRGNFPPRFSGLQFPNYSSELNVNALELDDSALYLCASRTSLTGELFFGEGSRLTVL.